This section outlines one T cell receptor beta chain sequence together with its context. Its antigen is not identified. The sample originates from a study of OX40 agonist ivuxolimab in advanced cancers. Study results and limitations: The mean number of expanded clones was higher in CD8+ T cells than in CD4+.

Sequencing used immunoSEQ multiplex PCR; TCRdb keeps in-frame clones, though not all of them. The sample consists of some 77,000 clones, 80% to 95% of them appearing once. The CDR3 contains 16 residues. Germline loops: CDR1 SGHTA, CDR2 FQGNSA. The ends were cut back, 0 bases at V and 2 bases at J, with 12 bases in the middle. If patients had autoimmune disease history or systemic immunosuppression, they were excluded. The chain uses TRBV7-2 and TRBJ2-3, with D possibly being TRBD2 (6 bases). This TCR was sampled from an adult with an advanced solid tumor such as melanoma, head and neck, liver or kidney cancer. Sequences were derived from CD4+ or CD8+ T cells sorted from blood, sampled in a trial of the OX40 agonist ivuxolimab. CDR3 amino acids: CASSLAPLANTDTQYF. The CDR3 DNA reads as TGTGCCAGCAGCTTAGCGCCACTAGCTAACACAGATACGCAGTATTTT.